A selection of T cell receptor beta chains follows, all from one sample in a study of T cell responses to AZD1222 COVID-19 vaccine. The protocol was immunoSEQ multiplex PCR, while the TCRdb copy is restricted to in-frame clones and leaves out a portion. The table lists around 120,000 clones, 65% to 90% of them singletons. The sample was peripheral blood, taken 28 days after the second AZD1222 dose. The receptors originated from an adult who received the AZD1222 COVID-19 vaccine. CDR3s include the opening cysteine and the closing phenylalanine or tryptophan. The order of the fields is D gene, V gene, CDR3 length, clone size, J gene, CDR3 DNA, CDR3 protein. A D gene is named only where the DNA matches it firmly. The size field is filled for only some rows; it gives once, few, many or a size class.

NA,TRBV4-3,14,NA,TRBJ1-1,TGCGCCAGCAGCCAAGATTACGAGAACACTGAAGCTTTCTTT,CASSQDYENTEAFF
NA,TRBV7-3,13,NA,TRBJ2-1,TGTGCCAGCAGCTTAAGAGCGTACAATGAGCAGTTCTTC,CASSLRAYNEQFF
NA,TRBV4-1,14,NA,TRBJ2-7,TGCGCCAGCAGCCAACCTTTCGAGACCTACGAGCAGTACTTC,CASSQPFETYEQYF
NA,TRBV9,18,NA,TRBJ2-5,TGTGCCAGCAGCGTAGCGGGAAGTGGTGGGGGGGCGAGAGAGACCCAGTACTTC,CASSVAGSGGGARETQYF
NA,TRBV29-1,12,NA,TRBJ1-2,TGCAGCGTATCGTCAGGGATCTATGGCTACACCTTC,CSVSSGIYGYTF
TRBD1,TRBV15,17,NA,TRBJ1-5,TGTGCCACCAGCATGCCCTGGGGACAGACTCCAACGGTGCCCCAGCATTTT,CATSMPWGQTPTVPQHF
NA,TRBV9,17,NA,TRBJ2-5,TGTGCCAGCAGCGCACGGGGAGCGGGCGCGCTGAAAGAGACCCAGTACTTC,CASSARGAGALKETQYF
NA,TRBV4-3,13,NA,TRBJ1-1,TGCGCCAGCAGCCAAGATTTAGGGCGCGAAGCTTTCTTT,CASSQDLGREAFF
TRBD1,TRBV10-3,14,once,TRBJ1-4,TGTGCCATCAGGGCGGGACAGGATAATGAAAAACTGTTTTTT,CAIRAGQDNEKLFF
TRBD2,TRBV28,14,NA,TRBJ2-5,TGTGCCAGCAGAGAACGGGGGGGACAAGAGACCCAGTACTTC,CASRERGGQETQYF
NA,TRBV2,11,NA,TRBJ2-2,TGTGCCAGCACTTACACCGGGGAGCTGTTTTTT,CASTYTGELFF
NA,TRBV28,14,NA,TRBJ1-2,TGTGCCAGCAGTTCCGTTACAGGGTCGTACGGCTACACCTTC,CASSSVTGSYGYTF
NA,TRBV7-2,13,NA,TRBJ1-5,TGTGCCAGCAGTCTAGTTCAGGATCAGCCCCAGCATTTT,CASSLVQDQPQHF
TRBD1,TRBV6-5,15,NA,TRBJ1-1,TGTGCCAGCAGTTCCCCAGGGGGGATGAACACTGAAGCTTTCTTT,CASSSPGGMNTEAFF
NA,TRBV29-1,10,NA,TRBJ1-2,TGCAGCGTTGAGGATTTTGGCTACACCTTC,CSVEDFGYTF